Listed below are T cell receptor beta chains from one sample, sequenced in a study of shared clonotypes between healthy human individuals. This table comes from immunoSEQ multiplex PCR, and its TCRdb copy is limited to in-frame clones, with some not included. The table records roughly 2.6 million clones, around nine tenths of them present only once. The sequenced sample was naive CD4+ T cells sorted from blood. These receptor sequences come from a man younger than 35 in good health. Each CDR3 is given with its conserved first and last residue.

J gene: TRBJ1-1; V gene: TRBV19; CDR3 protein: CASTDWGGALNTEAFF
J gene: TRBJ2-7; V gene: TRBV20-1; CDR3 protein: CSAMRDEQYF
J gene: TRBJ2-7; V gene: TRBV5-4; CDR3 protein: CASSLAGRVSSYEQYF
J gene: TRBJ1-2; V gene: TRBV18; CDR3 protein: CASSPSQGDGYTF
J gene: TRBJ1-4; V gene: TRBV7-2; CDR3 protein: CASRDRADEKLFF
J gene: TRBJ2-7; V gene: TRBV5-1; CDR3 protein: CASSLVIQGADTYEQYF
J gene: TRBJ1-2; V gene: TRBV19; CDR3 protein: CASSFRQGDGYTF
J gene: TRBJ2-3; V gene: TRBV5-1; CDR3 protein: CASTPGGGSGTDTQYF
J gene: TRBJ1-4; V gene: TRBV11-1; CDR3 protein: CASSLGGTNEKLFF
J gene: TRBJ2-5; V gene: TRBV2; CDR3 protein: CASFIGGVGETQYF
J gene: TRBJ2-5; V gene: TRBV6-1; CDR3 protein: CASSEARITLAGSWETQYF
J gene: TRBJ1-2; V gene: TRBV28; CDR3 protein: CASSPVGGRDYGYTF
J gene: TRBJ1-5; V gene: TRBV5-1; CDR3 protein: CASSLGGENNQPQHF
J gene: TRBJ1-2; V gene: TRBV7-9; CDR3 protein: CASSDSLGQLGYTF
J gene: TRBJ2-5; V gene: TRBV7-2; CDR3 protein: CASSLGLAGGQETQYF
J gene: TRBJ2-3; V gene: TRBV5-1; CDR3 protein: CASSPGLPSDTQYF
J gene: TRBJ2-3; V gene: TRBV9; CDR3 protein: CASSVEPVTGTDTQYF
J gene: TRBJ1-2; V gene: TRBV15; CDR3 protein: CARRVTPDYGYTF
J gene: TRBJ1-4; V gene: TRBV11-1; CDR3 protein: CASSFDRGGEKLFF
J gene: TRBJ1-1; V gene: TRBV5-1; CDR3 protein: CASSLEGAAAFF
J gene: TRBJ1-1; V gene: TRBV13; CDR3 protein: CASSLIPLRNTEAFF
J gene: TRBJ2-7; V gene: TRBV6-6; CDR3 protein: CDSPGGNEQYF
J gene: TRBJ2-5; V gene: TRBV7-9; CDR3 protein: CASSLGQAQETQYF
J gene: TRBJ2-2; V gene: TRBV6-1; CDR3 protein: CASLSKRGNTGELFF
J gene: TRBJ1-2; V gene: TRBV5-4; CDR3 protein: CASSSPPGGPYGYTF
J gene: TRBJ2-1; V gene: TRBV6-5; CDR3 protein: CASSYSGQGRNEQFF
J gene: TRBJ1-5; V gene: TRBV10-2; CDR3 protein: CASSWTGSNQPQHF
J gene: TRBJ1-2; V gene: TRBV28; CDR3 protein: CASSQAYGYTF
J gene: TRBJ2-3; V gene: TRBV7-2; CDR3 protein: CASSLVGSSGRDTQYF
J gene: TRBJ2-3; V gene: TRBV18; CDR3 protein: CASSPPGLALNTQYF
J gene: TRBJ2-2; V gene: TRBV4-1; CDR3 protein: CASSQSSGGRDTGELFF
J gene: TRBJ2-3; V gene: TRBV5-1; CDR3 protein: CASTILRGDKGTADTQYF
J gene: TRBJ1-5; V gene: TRBV28; CDR3 protein: CASSLSTGVTSNQPQHF
J gene: TRBJ2-5; V gene: TRBV5-1; CDR3 protein: CASNLAQGQETQYF
J gene: TRBJ1-5; V gene: TRBV6-1; CDR3 protein: CASSVGGAYLQPQHF
J gene: TRBJ2-1; V gene: TRBV6-1; CDR3 protein: CASSEGTGANNEQFF
J gene: TRBJ2-7; V gene: TRBV4-1; CDR3 protein: CASSQITGAGADEQYF
J gene: TRBJ2-3; V gene: TRBV7-2; CDR3 protein: CASSRRLAGGSDTQYF
J gene: TRBJ2-7; V gene: TRBV6-1; CDR3 protein: CASSPTARPSYEQYF
J gene: TRBJ1-2; V gene: TRBV11-2; CDR3 protein: CASSPGQGNYGYTF
J gene: TRBJ2-2; V gene: TRBV4-3; CDR3 protein: CASSQDPRGRELFF
J gene: TRBJ2-7; V gene: TRBV4-1; CDR3 protein: CASSQERLTAGEQYF
J gene: TRBJ1-2; V gene: TRBV7-8; CDR3 protein: CASSQGRDYGYTF
J gene: TRBJ2-1; V gene: TRBV7-9; CDR3 protein: CASSPFGTGLNNEQFF
J gene: TRBJ2-7; V gene: TRBV27; CDR3 protein: CASRLTGTGGYEQYF
J gene: TRBJ2-7; V gene: TRBV7-2; CDR3 protein: CASSYGDEQYF
J gene: TRBJ2-2; V gene: TRBV6-4; CDR3 protein: CASSPTSGATGELFF
J gene: TRBJ1-6; V gene: TRBV30; CDR3 protein: CAWSEGQAYNSPLHF
J gene: TRBJ2-3; V gene: TRBV9; CDR3 protein: CASSVGGIGSGVTDTQYF
J gene: TRBJ1-4; V gene: TRBV5-1; CDR3 protein: CASSLVGGGNEKLFF
J gene: TRBJ1-2; V gene: TRBV6-1; CDR3 protein: CASSVDRPPGYTF